This TCR beta chain was profiled in a study of technical replicates of blood from a handful of donors. Per germline, CDR1 SGHRS and CDR2 YFSETQ. J lost 4 bases, V lost 1 base, and 2 bases had no gene match. There are 15 residues in the CDR3. Profiling relied on immunoSEQ multiplex PCR, and the TCRdb table lists in-frame clones only, not all of them. The sample consists of about 70,000 clones, approximately 97% of them appearing once. The sequencing input was T cells isolated from PBMCs. The chain combines TRBV5-1 with TRBJ2-3, with 11 bases matching TRBD2. The receptor's source is a human donor in good health. CDR3 region: CASSLTSGGPDTQYF. DNA of the CDR3: TGCGCCAGCAGCTTGACTAGCGGGGGCCCAGATACGCAGTATTTT. Based on the CDR3 plus reference TRBV5-1 and TRBJ2-3, the full variable domain is KAGVTQTPRYLIKTRGQQVTLSCSPISGHRSVSWYQQTPGQGLQFLFEYFSETQRNKGNFPGRFSGRQFSNSRSEMNVSTLELGDSALYLCASSLTSGGPDTQYFGPGTRLTVL.